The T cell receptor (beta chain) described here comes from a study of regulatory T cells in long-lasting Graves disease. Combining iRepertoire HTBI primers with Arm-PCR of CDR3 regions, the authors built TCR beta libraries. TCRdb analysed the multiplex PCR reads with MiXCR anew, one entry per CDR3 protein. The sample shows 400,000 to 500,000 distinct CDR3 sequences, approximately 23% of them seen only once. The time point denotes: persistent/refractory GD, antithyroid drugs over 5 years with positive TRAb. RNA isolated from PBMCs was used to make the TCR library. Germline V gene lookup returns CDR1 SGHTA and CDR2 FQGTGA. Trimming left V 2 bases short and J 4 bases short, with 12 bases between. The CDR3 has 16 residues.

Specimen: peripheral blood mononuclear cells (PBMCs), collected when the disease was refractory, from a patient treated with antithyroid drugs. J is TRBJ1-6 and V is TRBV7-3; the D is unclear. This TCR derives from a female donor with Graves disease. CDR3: CASSLFSGLYNSPLHF. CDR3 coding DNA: TGTGCCAGCAGCTTATTTTCCGGCCTTTATAATTCACCCCTCCACTTT.